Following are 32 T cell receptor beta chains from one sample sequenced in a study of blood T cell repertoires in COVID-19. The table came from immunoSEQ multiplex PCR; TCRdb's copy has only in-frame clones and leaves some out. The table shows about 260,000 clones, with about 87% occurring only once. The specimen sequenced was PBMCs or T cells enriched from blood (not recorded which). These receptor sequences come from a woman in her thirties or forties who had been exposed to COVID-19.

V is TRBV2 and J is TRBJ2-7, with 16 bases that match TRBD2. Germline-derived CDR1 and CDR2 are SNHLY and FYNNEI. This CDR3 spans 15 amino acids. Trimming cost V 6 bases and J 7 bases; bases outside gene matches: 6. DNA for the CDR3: TGTGCCAGCAGACTTGGGACTAGCGGGAGGGCTGAGCAGTACGTC. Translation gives CASRLGTSGRAEQYV.

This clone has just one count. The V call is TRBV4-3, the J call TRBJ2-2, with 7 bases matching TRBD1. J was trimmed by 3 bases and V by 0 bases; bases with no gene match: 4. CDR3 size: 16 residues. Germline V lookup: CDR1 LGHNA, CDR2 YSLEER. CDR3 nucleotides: TGCGCCAGCAGCCAAGAATGGGACAGATACACCGGGGAGCTGTTTTTT. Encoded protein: CASSQEWDRYTGELFF.

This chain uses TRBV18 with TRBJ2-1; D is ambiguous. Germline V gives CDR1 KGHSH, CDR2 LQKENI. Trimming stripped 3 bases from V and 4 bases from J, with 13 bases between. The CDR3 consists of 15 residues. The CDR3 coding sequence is TGTGCCAGCTCACCCTCCAGAATTGATTACAATGAGCAGTTCTTC. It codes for CASSPSRIDYNEQFF. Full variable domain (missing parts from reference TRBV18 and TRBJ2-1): NAGVMQNPRHLVRRRGQEARLRCSPMKGHSHVYWYRQLPEEGLKFMVYLQKENIIDESGMPKERFSAEFPKEGPSILRIQQVVRGDSAAYFCASSPSRIDYNEQFFGPGTRLTVL.

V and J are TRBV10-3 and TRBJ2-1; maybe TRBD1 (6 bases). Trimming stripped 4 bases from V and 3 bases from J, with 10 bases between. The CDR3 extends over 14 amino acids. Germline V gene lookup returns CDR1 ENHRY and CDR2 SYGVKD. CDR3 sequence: CAISGTDVYNEQFF. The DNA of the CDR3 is TGTGCCATCAGTGGGACAGATGTCTACAATGAGCAGTTCTTC.

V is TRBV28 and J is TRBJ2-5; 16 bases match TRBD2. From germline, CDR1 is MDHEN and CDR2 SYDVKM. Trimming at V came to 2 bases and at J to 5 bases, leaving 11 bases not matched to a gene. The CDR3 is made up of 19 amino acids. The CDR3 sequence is CASSLPAFGTSGRGETQYF. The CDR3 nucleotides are TGTGCCAGCAGTTTACCCGCTTTCGGGACTAGCGGGAGGGGTGAGACCCAGTACTTC.

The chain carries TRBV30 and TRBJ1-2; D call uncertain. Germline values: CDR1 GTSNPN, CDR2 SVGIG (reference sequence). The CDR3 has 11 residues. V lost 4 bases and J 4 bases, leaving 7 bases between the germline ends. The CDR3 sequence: CAWIKSYGYTF. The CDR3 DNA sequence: TGTGCCTGGATTAAATCCTATGGCTACACCTTC.

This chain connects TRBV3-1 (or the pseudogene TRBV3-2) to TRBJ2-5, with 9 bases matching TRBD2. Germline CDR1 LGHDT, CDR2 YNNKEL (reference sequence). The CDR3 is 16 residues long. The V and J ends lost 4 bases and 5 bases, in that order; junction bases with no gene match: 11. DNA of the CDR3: TGTGCCAGCAGCCCTCGCCAGCGGGAGGTTGGGGAGACCCAGTACTTC. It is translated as CASSPRQREVGETQYF.

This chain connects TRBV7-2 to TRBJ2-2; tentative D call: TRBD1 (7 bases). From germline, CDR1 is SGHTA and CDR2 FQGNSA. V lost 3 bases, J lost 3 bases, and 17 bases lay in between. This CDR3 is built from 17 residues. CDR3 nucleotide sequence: TGTGCCAGCAGCTTCTTAGGGGGCGGGGTCTACACCGGGGAGCTGTTTTTT. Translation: CASSFLGGGVYTGELFF.

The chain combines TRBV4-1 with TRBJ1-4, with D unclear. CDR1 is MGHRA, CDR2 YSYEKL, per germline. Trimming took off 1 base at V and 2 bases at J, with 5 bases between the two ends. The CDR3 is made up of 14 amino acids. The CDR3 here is CASSQVTTNEKLFF. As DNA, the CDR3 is TGCGCCAGCAGCCAAGTCACTACTAATGAAAAACTGTTTTTT.

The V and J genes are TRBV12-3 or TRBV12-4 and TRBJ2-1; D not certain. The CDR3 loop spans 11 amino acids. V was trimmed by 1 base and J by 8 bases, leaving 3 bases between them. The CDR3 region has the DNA TGTGCCAGCAGTTTAGTCGATGAGCAGTTCTTC. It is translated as CASSLVDEQFF.

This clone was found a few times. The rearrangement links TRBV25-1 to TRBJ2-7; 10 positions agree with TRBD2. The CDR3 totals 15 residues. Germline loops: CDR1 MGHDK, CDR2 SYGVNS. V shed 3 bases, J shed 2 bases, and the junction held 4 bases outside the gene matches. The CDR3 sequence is CASSDPLAGTYEQYV. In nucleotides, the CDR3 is TGTGCCAGCAGTGATCCACTAGCGGGGACCTACGAGCAGTACGTC.

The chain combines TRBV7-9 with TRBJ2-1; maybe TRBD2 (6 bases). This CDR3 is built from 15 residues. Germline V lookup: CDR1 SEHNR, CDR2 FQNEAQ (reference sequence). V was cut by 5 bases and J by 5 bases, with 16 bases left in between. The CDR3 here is CASSPGAGPHNEQFF. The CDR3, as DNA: TGTGCCAGCAGCCCGGGAGCAGGTCCTCACAATGAGCAGTTCTTC.

CDR3 loop: CASSRRDSTYGYTF. The CDR3 region has the DNA TGTGCCAGCAGCCGCCGGGACAGCACCTATGGCTACACCTTC. The chain employs TRBV7-2 and TRBJ1-2; 7 nucleotides match TRBD1. Germline lookup yields CDR1 SGHTA and CDR2 FQGNSA. The junction had 7 bases not matched to a gene; V was cut back by 5 bases and J by 4 bases. There are 14 residues in the CDR3.

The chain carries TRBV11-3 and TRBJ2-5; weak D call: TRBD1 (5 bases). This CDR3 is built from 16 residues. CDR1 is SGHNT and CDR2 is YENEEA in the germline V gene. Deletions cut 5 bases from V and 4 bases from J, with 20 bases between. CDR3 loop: CASSATVRGLRETQYF. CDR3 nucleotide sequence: TGTGCCAGCAGCGCAACTGTAAGGGGTTTAAGAGAGACCCAGTACTTC. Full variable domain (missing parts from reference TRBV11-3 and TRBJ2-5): EAGVVQSPRYKIIEKKQPVAFWCNPISGHNTLYWYLQNLGQGPELLIRYENEEAVDDSQLPKDRFSAERLKGVDSTLKIQPAELGDSAVYLCASSATVRGLRETQYFGPGTRLLVL.

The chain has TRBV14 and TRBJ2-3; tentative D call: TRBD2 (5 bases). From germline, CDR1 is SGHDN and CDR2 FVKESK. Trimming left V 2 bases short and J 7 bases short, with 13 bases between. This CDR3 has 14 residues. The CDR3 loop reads CASSQLLTGNTQYF. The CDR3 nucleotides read TGTGCCAGCAGCCAACTCCTAACGGGGAATACGCAGTATTTT.

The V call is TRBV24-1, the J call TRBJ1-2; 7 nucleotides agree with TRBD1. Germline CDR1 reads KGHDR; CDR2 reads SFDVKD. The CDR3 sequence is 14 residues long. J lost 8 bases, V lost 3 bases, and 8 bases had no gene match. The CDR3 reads CATSDLKTGWGYTF. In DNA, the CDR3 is TGTGCCACCAGTGATCTTAAGACAGGGTGGGGCTACACCTTC.

The CDR3 DNA follows: TGTGCCAGCTCACCACGCGGGGAGACCGGCACCGGGGAGCTGTTTTTT. Translated: CASSPRGETGTGELFF. This chain connects TRBV18 to TRBJ2-2; D perhaps matches TRBD2 (6 bases). The CDR3 covers 16 residues. CDR1 and CDR2 (germline): KGHSH, LQKENI. V was pared by 1 base and J by 4 bases, with 13 bases between.

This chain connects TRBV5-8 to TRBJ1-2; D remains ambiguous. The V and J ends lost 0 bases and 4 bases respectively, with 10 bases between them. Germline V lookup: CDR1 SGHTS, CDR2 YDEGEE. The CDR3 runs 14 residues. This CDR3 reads CASSLAVGPYGYTF. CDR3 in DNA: TGTGCCAGCAGCTTGGCGGTGGGCCCCTATGGCTACACCTTC.

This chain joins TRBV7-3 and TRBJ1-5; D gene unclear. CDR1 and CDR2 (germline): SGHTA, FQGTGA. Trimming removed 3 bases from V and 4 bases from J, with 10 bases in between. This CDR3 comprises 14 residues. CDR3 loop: CASSLVPGNQPQHF. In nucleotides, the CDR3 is TGTGCCAGCAGCTTGGTGCCGGGAAATCAGCCCCAGCATTTT.

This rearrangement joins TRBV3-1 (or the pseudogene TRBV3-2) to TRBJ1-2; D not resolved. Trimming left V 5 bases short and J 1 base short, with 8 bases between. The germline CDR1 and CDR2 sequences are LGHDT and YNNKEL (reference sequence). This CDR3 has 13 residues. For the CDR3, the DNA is TGTGCCAGCAGCGATAGAGGTAACTATGGCTACACCTTC. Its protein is CASSDRGNYGYTF.

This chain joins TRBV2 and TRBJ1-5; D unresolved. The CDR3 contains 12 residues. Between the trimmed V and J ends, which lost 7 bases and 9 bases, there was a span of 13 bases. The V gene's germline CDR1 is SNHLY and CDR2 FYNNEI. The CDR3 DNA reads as TGTGCCAGCACCGGGGAGGTAGGGCCCCAGCATTTT. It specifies CASTGEVGPQHF.

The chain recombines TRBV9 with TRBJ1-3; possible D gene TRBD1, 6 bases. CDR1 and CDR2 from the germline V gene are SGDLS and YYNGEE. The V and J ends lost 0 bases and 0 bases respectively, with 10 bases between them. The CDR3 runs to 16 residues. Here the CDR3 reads CASSVGQARSGNTIYF. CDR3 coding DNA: TGTGCCAGCAGCGTAGGACAGGCGCGCTCTGGAAACACCATATATTTT. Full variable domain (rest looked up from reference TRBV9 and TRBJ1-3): DSGVTQTPKHLITATGQRVTLRCSPRSGDLSVYWYQQSLDQGLQFLIQYYNGEERAKGNILERFSAQQFPDLHSELNLSSLELGDSALYFCASSVGQARSGNTIYFGEGSWLTVV.

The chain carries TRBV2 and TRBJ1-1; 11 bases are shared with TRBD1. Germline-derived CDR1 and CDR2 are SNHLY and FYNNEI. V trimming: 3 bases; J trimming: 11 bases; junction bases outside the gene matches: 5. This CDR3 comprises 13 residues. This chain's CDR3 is CASSDGQGANAFF. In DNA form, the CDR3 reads TGTGCCAGCAGTGATGGACAGGGGGCCAATGCTTTCTTT.

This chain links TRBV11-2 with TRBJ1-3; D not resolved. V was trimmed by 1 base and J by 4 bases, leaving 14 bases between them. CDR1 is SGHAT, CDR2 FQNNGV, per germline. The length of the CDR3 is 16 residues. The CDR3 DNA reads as TGTGCCAGCAGCTTAGGGGCAGGACTGTCCGGAAACACCATATATTTT. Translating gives CASSLGAGLSGNTIYF. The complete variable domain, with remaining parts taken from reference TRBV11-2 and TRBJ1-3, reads EAGVAQSPRYKIIEKRQSVAFWCNPISGHATLYWYQQILGQGPKLLIQFQNNGVVDDSQLPKDRFSAERLKGVDSTLKIQPAKLEDSAVYLCASSLGAGLSGNTIYFGEGSWLTVV.

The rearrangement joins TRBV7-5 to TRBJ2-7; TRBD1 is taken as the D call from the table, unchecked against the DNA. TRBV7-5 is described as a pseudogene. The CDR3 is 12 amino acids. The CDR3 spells CVRSSKRGEQYF. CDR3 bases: TGTGTCAGAAGCTCCAAAAGGGGGGAGCAGTACTTC.

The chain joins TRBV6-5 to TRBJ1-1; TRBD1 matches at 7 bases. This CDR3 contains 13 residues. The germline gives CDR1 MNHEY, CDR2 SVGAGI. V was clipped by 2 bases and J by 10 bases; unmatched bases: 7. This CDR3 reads CASSYTGTVGAFF. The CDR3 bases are TGTGCCAGCAGTTACACAGGGACAGTAGGAGCTTTCTTT.

The CDR3 bases are TGCGCCAGCAGCCGGGACAGCGGGGGGCCGAACACCGGGGAGCTGTTTTTT. Its protein is CASSRDSGGPNTGELFF. This sequence joins TRBV5-1 and TRBJ2-2, with TRBD2 matching over 9 bases. The CDR3 covers 17 residues. The germline V gene has CDR1 SGHRS and CDR2 YFSETQ. The V and J ends lost 4 bases and 0 bases, in that order; junction bases with no gene match: 7.

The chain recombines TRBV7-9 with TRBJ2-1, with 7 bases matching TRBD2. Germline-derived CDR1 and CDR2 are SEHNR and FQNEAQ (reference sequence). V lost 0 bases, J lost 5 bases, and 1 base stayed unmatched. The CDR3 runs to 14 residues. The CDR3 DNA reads TGTGCCAGCAGCTTAGCCCGGGGGGACAATGAGCAGTTCTTC. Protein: CASSLARGDNEQFF. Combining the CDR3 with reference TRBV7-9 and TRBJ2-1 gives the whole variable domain DTGVSQNPRHKITKRGQNVTFRCDPISEHNRLYWYRQTLGQGPEFLTYFQNEAQLEKSRLLSDRFSAERPKGSFSTLEIQRTEQGDSAMYLCASSLARGDNEQFFGPGTRLTVL.

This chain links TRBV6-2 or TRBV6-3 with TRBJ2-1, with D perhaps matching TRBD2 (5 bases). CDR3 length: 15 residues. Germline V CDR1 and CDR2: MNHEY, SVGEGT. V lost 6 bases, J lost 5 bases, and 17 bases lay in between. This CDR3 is CASSPGFRRDNEQFF. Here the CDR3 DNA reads TGTGCCAGCAGCCCAGGCTTCCGGCGGGACAATGAGCAGTTCTTC.

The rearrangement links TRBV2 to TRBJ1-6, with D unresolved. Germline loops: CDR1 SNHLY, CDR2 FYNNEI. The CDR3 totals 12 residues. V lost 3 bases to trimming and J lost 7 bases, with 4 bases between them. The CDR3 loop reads CASSDQNSPLHF. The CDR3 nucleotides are TGTGCCAGCAGTGATCAAAATTCACCCCTCCACTTT.

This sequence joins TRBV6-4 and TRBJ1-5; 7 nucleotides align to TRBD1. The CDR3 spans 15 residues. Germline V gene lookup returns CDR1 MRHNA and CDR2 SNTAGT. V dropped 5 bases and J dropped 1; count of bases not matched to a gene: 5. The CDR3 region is CASSPSRGSNQPQHF. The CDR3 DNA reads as TGTGCCAGCAGTCCGAGCAGGGGGAGCAATCAGCCCCAGCATTTT.

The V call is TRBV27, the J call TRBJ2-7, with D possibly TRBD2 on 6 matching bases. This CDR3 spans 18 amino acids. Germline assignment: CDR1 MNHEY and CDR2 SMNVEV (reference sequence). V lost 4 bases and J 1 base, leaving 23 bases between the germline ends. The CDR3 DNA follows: TGTGCCAGCAGTTGGCGGGGTCACAACGAGGGAAGTTCCTACGAGCAGTACTTC. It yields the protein CASSWRGHNEGSSYEQYF.